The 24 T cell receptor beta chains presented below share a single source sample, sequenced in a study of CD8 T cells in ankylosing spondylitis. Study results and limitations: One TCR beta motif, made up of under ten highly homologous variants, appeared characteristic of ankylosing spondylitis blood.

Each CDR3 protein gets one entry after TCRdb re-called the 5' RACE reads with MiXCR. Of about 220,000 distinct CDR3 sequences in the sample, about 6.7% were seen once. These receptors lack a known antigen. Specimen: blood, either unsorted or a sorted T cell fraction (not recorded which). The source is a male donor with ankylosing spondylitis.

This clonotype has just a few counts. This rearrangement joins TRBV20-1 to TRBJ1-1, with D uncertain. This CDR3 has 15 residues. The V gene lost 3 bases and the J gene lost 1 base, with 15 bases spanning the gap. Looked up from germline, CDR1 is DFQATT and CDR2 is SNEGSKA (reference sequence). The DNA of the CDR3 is TGCAGTGCTAGCTTGATTGGCAAACGGAACACTGAAGCTTTCTTT. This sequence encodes CSASLIGKRNTEAFF.

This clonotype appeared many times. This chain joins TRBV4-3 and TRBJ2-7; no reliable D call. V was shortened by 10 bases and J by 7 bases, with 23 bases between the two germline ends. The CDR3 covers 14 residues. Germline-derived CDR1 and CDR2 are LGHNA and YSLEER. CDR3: CAISPGLKIGEQYF. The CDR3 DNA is TGCGCCATCTCGCCCGGGCTAAAAATCGGGGAGCAGTACTTC.

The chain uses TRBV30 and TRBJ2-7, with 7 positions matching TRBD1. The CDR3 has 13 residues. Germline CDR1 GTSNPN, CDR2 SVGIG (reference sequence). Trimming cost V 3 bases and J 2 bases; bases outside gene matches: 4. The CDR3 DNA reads TGTGCCTGGAGAGAGGGGGCTACCTACGAGCAGTACTTC. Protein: CAWREGATYEQYF.

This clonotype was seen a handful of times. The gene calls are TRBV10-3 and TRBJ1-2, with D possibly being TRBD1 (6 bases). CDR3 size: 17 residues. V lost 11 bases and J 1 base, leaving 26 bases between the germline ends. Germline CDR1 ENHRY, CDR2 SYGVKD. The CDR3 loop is CAAWSSQLQGFNYGYTF. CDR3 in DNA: TGTGCCGCCTGGTCGAGCCAACTTCAGGGGTTTAACTATGGCTACACCTTC.

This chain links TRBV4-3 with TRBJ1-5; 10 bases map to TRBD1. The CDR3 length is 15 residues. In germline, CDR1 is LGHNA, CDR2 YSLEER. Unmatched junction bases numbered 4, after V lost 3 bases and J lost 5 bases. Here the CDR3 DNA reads TGCGCCAGCAGCCACGGGACAGGGGTGCATCAGCCCCAGCATTTT. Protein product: CASSHGTGVHQPQHF.

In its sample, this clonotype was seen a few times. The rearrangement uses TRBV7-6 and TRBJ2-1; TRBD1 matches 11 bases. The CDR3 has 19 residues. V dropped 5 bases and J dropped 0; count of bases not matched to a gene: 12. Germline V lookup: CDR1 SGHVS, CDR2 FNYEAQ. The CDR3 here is CASSLGTGGLTSSYNEQFF. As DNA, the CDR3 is TGTGCCAGCAGCCTCGGGACAGGGGGGCTCACTAGCTCCTACAATGAGCAGTTCTTC.

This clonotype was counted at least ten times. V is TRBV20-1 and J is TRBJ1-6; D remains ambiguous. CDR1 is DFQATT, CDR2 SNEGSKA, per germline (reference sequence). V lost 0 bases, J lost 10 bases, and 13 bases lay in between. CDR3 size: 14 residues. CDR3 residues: CSARDPSWASPLHF. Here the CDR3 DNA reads TGCAGTGCTAGAGATCCCTCGTGGGCCTCACCCCTCCACTTT.

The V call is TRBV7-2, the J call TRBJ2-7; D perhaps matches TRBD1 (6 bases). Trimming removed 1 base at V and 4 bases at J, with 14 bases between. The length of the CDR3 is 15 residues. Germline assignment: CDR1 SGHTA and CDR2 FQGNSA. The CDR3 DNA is TGTGCCAGCAGCTTAGATCACAGGGTGGGTTACGAGCAGTACTTC. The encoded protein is CASSLDHRVGYEQYF.

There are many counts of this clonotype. CDR3 sequence: CASRGGGEGPNQPQHF. Written as DNA, the CDR3 is TGTGCCAGCAGAGGAGGGGGAGAGGGACCCAATCAGCCCCAGCATTTT. The chain is built from TRBV25-1 and TRBJ1-5; D is possibly TRBD1 (6 bases). V was trimmed by 6 bases and J by 3 bases, leaving 18 bases between them. The V gene's germline CDR1 is MGHDK and CDR2 SYGVNS. The CDR3 length is 16 residues.

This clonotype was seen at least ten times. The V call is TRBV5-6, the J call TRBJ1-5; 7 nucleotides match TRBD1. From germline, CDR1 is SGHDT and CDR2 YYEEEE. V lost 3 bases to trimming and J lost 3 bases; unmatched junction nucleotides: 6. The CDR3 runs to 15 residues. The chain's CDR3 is CASSYMTGINQPQHF. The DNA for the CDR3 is TGTGCCAGCAGCTATATGACAGGGATCAATCAGCCCCAGCATTTT.

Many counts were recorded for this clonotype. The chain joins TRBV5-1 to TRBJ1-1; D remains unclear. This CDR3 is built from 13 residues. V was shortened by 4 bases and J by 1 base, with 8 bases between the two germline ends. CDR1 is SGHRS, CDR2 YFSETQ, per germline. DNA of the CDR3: TGCGCCAGCAGCGTCCAGGAGAACACTGAAGCTTTCTTT. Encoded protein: CASSVQENTEAFF.

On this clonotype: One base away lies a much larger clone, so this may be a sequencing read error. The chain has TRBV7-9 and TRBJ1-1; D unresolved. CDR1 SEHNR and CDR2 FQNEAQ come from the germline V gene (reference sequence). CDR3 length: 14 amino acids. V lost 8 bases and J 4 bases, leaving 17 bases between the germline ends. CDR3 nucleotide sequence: TGTGCCAGCGGCGTTCTGGGAGGCGGCACTGAAGCTTTCTTT. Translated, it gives CASGVLGGGTEAFF.

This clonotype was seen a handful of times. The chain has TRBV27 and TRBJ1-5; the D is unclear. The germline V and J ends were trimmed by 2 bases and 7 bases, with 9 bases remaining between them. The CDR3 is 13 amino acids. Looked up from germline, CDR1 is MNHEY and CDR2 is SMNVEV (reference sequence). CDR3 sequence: CASSLQVGQPQHF. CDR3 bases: TGTGCCAGCAGTTTACAGGTTGGGCAGCCCCAGCATTTT.

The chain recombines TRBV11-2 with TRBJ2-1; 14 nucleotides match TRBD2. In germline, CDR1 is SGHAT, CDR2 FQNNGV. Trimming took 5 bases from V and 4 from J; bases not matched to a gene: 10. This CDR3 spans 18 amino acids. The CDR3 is CASSTGLAGVRTYNEQFF. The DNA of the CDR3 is TGTGCCAGCAGCACGGGACTAGCGGGAGTACGGACGTACAATGAGCAGTTCTTC.

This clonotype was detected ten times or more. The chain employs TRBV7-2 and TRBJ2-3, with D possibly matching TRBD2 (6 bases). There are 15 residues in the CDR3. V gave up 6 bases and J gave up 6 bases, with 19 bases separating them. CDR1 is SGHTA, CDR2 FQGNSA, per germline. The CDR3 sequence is CASSAGRRRDDTQYF. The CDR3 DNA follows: TGTGCCAGCAGTGCCGGCCGGAGGAGGGACGATACGCAGTATTTT.

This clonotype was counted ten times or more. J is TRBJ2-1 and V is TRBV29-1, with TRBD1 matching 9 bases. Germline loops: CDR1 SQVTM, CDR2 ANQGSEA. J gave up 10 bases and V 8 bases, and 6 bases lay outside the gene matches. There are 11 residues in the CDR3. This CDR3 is CSLGQGYEQFF. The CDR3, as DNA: TGCAGCCTGGGACAGGGCTACGAGCAGTTCTTC.

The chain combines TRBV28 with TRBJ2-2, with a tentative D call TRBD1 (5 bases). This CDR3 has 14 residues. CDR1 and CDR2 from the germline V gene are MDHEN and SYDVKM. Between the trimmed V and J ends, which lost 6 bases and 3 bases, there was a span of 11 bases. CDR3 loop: CASSPVGDTGELFF. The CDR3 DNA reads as TGTGCCAGCAGCCCCGTAGGGGACACCGGGGAGCTGTTTTTT.

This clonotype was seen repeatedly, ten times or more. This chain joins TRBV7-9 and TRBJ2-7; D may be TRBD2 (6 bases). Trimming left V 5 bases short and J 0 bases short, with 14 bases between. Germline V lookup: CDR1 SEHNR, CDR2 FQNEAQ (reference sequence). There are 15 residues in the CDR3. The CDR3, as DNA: TGTGCCAGCAGCAGCGGAGGGACTTTCTCCTACGAGCAGTACTTC. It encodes CASSSGGTFSYEQYF. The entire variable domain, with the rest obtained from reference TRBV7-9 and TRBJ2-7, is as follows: DTGVSQNPRHKITKRGQNVTFRCDPISEHNRLYWYRQTLGQGPEFLTYFQNEAQLEKSRLLSDRFSAERPKGSFSTLEIQRTEQGDSAMYLCASSSGGTFSYEQYFGPGTRLTVT.

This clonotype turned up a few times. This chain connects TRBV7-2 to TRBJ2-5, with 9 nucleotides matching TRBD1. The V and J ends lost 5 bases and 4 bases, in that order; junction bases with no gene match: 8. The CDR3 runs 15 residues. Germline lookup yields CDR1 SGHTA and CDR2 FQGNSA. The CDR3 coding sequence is TGTGCCAGCAGCCCAGGGACAGGGTTATTAGAGACCCAGTACTTC. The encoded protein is CASSPGTGLLETQYF.

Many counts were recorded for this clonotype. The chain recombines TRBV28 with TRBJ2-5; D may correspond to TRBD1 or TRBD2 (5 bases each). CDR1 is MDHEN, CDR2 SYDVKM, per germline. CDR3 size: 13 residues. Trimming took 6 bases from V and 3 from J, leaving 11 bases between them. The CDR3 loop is CASSPLGEETQYF. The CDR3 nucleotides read TGTGCCAGCAGCCCCTTGGGGGAAGAGACCCAGTACTTC.

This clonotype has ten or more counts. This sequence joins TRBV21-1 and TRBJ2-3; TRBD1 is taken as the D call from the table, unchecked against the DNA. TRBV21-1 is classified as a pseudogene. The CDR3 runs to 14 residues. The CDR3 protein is CASSNGQGTDTQYF. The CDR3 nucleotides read TGTGCCAGCAGCAACGGACAGGGAACAGATACGCAGTATTTT.

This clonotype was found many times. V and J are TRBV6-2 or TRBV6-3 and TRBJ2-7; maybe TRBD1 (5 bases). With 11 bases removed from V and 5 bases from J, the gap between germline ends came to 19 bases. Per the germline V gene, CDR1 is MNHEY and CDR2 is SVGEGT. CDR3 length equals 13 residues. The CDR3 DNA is TGTGCCGCCTCCACCGGCAGGGTCAACGAGCAGTACTTC. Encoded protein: CAASTGRVNEQYF.

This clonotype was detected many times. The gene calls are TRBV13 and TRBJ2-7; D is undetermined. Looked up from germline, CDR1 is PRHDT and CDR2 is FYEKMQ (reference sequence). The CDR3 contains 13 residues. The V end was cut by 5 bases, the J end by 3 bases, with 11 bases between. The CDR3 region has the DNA TGTGCCAGCAGCCCTTACAGTAGCTACGAGCAGTACTTC. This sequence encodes CASSPYSSYEQYF.

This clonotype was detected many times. The DNA for the CDR3 is TGCAGCGTTCTGACAATATCCTCCTACGAGCAGTACTTC. Translation gives CSVLTISSYEQYF. The chain links TRBV29-1 to TRBJ2-7, with D uncertain. Trimming shortened V by 5 bases and J by 0 bases, and 11 bases separated the two germline ends. Germline assignment: CDR1 SQVTM and CDR2 ANQGSEA. The CDR3 is 13 residues long.